This is a list of T cell receptor beta chains from one sample in a study of shared clonotypes between healthy human individuals. Sequencing was performed with immunoSEQ multiplex PCR; in TCRdb, only in-frame clones are kept and a portion is missing. The sample lists about 380,000 clones, 96% seen once, with 0.32% in the top ten. The specimen was memory CD8+ T cells sorted from blood. The receptors shown here come from a man aged 30 to 45 in good health. Each CDR3 is given with its conserved first and last residue. D genes are given only for firm matches. Where a row states a size, it is once, few, many or the class of an expanded clone; other rows omit it.

j_call: TRBJ2-3
d_call: .
v_call: TRBV19
clone_size: .
cdr3_nt: TGTGCCAGTAGTATGGGCAGCTCAGATACGCAGTATTTT
cdr3_aa: CASSMGSSDTQYF

j_call: TRBJ2-5
d_call: .
v_call: TRBV25-1
clone_size: once
cdr3_nt: TGTGCCAGCGGAGGGGGGGCAGAGACCCAGTACTTC
cdr3_aa: CASGGGAETQYF

j_call: TRBJ2-3
d_call: TRBD1
v_call: TRBV4-1
clone_size: .
cdr3_nt: TGCGCCAGCAGCCAGGACAGGGATACGCAGTATTTT
cdr3_aa: CASSQDRDTQYF

j_call: TRBJ2-6
d_call: .
v_call: TRBV28
clone_size: .
cdr3_nt: TGTGCCAGCAGCAAACTAGACCCTGGGGCCAACGTCCTGACTTTC
cdr3_aa: CASSKLDPGANVLTF

j_call: TRBJ2-2
d_call: .
v_call: TRBV28
clone_size: .
cdr3_nt: TGTGCCAGCTCCCCTGGCAGATACACCGGGGAGCTGTTTTTT
cdr3_aa: CASSPGRYTGELFF

j_call: TRBJ2-7
d_call: .
v_call: TRBV5-1
clone_size: .
cdr3_nt: TGCGCCAGCAGCTTGGGGGGCGAGCAGTACTTC
cdr3_aa: CASSLGGEQYF

j_call: TRBJ2-3
d_call: .
v_call: TRBV9
clone_size: .
cdr3_nt: TGTGCCAGCAGCGTAGAAGCGGACAGTGGTAGGGGTACGCAGTATTTT
cdr3_aa: CASSVEADSGRGTQYF

j_call: TRBJ2-1
d_call: TRBD2
v_call: TRBV5-1
clone_size: .
cdr3_nt: TGCGCCAGCAGCGCCGGGACTAGTGGGTACAATGAGCAGTTCTTC
cdr3_aa: CASSAGTSGYNEQFF

j_call: TRBJ2-7
d_call: TRBD2
v_call: TRBV28
clone_size: .
cdr3_nt: TGTGCCAGCAGTGTACTAGCGCGAGTCTACGAGCAGTACTTC
cdr3_aa: CASSVLARVYEQYF

j_call: TRBJ2-1
d_call: .
v_call: TRBV28
clone_size: .
cdr3_nt: TGTGCCAGCAGTCGGGTGAATAGCGATGAGCAGTTCTTC
cdr3_aa: CASSRVNSDEQFF